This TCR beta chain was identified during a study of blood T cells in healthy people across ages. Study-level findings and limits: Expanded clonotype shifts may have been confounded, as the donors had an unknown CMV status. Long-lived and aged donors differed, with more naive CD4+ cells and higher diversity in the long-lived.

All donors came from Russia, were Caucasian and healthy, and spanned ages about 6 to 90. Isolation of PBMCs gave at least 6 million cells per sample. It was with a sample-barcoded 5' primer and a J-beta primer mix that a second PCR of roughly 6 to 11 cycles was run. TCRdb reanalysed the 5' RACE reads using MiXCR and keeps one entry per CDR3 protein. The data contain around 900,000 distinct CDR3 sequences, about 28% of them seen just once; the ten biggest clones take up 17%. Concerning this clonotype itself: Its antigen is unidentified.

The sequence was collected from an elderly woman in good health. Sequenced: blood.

The CDR3 region is CASSQKTSGQETQYF. Written as DNA, the CDR3 is TGTGCCAGCAGCCAAAAGACTAGCGGACAAGAGACCCAGTACTTC. The chain is built from TRBV3-1 and TRBJ2-5; TRBD2 aligns across 9 bases. The germline CDR1 and CDR2 sequences are LGHDT and YNNKEL (reference sequence). The J segment lost 2 bases and the V segment lost 2 bases, leaving 3 bases of the junction unmatched. The CDR3 consists of 15 residues.